Here is one TCR beta chain with its context. The antigen this receptor binds is unknown. No per-base quality is available; no much larger clone lies one base away. These data originate in a study of memory CD4+ T cells and cytomegalovirus serostatus (dated by TCRdb to the late 2010s). With respect to the entire study: The 35 or so healthy Belgian adults in the cohort included 9 who were CMV seropositive and approximately 25 who were CMV seronegative. To replicate a published TCR-based CMV serostatus classifier, the study sequenced CD4+ memory TCRbeta repertoires from a Belgian cohort whose cytomegalovirus serostatus was known.

A FACSAria II was used to sort memory CD4+ T cells, defined as single viable CD3+CD4+CD8-CD45RO+ cells. To determine CMV serostatus, a Roche Elecsys assay was used that detects serum IgG against CMV pp150, pp28, p38 and p52. Once the samples were thawed, total CD4+ T cells were enriched through positive selection using CD4 magnetic microbeads. Samples originated from another study that specifically interrogated the CD4+ T cell memory repertoire. Following standard operating procedures, peripheral blood mononuclear cells were isolated and cryopreserved, while serum was kept at -80 degrees C. CD3-PerCP (BW264/56), CD4-APC (RPA-T4), CD45RO-PE (UCHT1) and CD8-Pacific Orange (3B5) antibodies were used for staining, and non-viable cells were excluded with Sytox blue. CDR1 and CDR2 are read off the germline V gene (reference sequence) as SEHNR and FQNEAQ. V is cut back by 8 bases and J by 6 bases, with 3 bases in the junction unmatched. The CDR3, from cysteine to phenylalanine, totals 14 residues. Only the CDR3 DNA stays, 42 bases, in frame from base 1.

The Quick-DNA Microprep Kit was used to extract genomic DNA from the sorted cells. TCRbeta DNA was amplified with the immunoSEQ hsTCRbeta kit following the manufacturer's protocol. TCRbeta libraries were sequenced on an Illumina MiSeq instrument. The original methods were these. Following removal of out-of-frame sequences, 2 million to 2.5 million distinct TCRbeta sequences were retained, with an average of about 70,000 per individual. Each individual was scored using the number of some 160 previously reported CMV-associated TCRbeta sequences that the individual carried and the total number of productive distinct TCRbeta sequences. A beta-binomial model was reimplemented in Python, and scikit-learn random forests with default parameters were trained on data from the US cohort. Classifier performance on the Belgian cohort was reported as the median AUC with percentile confidence intervals calculated over 10,000 bootstrap iterations. What TCRdb holds here is the immuneACCESS table cut down to in-frame rearrangements. Part of the clones is not present; checked against another copy, under half of the missing clones reflect an unresolved V gene, and the others are unexplained. That table furnishes V, J and clone size, whereas the DNA furnished D and trimming. This sample holds 45,000 to 60,000 clones; about three quarters were observed only once. Together, the top ten hold about 1.5% of the sample.

The study at large found these results: CMV serostatus prediction reached a median bootstrapped AUC of 0.95 with the original framework and roughly 0.9 with a US-trained random forest. Of 164 previously reported CMV-associated TCRbeta sequences, about 62 appeared in the CD4+ memory repertoires, each in one to five individuals. Only CD4+CD45RO+ memory cells were sequenced, in contrast to the original study, which included naive and memory CD4+ and CD8+ populations. The results were interpreted as suggesting that the CMV-associated TCR signature is mostly present in the CD4+ memory repertoire. A median bootstrapped AUC of around 0.94 with a 95% CI of 0.76-1.00 was achieved on the Belgian cohort by the original-framework classifier.

Recombination linked TRBV7-9 to TRBJ2-1, with 14 bases in between that match TRBD2. The receptor was isolated from an adult in good health and CMV-seropositive. Sample: memory CD4+ T cells from blood. Here the CDR3 is given as CASSTSGRGNEQFF. The nucleotide sequence reads as follows: TGTGCCAGCTCGACTAGCGGGAGGGGCAATGAGCAGTTCTTC.